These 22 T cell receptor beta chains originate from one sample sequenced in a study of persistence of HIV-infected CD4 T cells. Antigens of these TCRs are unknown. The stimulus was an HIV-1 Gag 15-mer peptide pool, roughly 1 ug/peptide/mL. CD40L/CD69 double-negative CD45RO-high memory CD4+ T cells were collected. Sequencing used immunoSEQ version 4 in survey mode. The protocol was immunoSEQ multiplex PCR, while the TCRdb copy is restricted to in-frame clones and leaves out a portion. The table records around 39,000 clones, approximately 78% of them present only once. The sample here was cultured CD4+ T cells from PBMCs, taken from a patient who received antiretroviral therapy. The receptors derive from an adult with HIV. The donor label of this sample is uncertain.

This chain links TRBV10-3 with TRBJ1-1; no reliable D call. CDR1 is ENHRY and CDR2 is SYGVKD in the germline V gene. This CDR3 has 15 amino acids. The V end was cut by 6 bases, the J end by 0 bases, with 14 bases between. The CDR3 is CAIRATELLNTEAFF. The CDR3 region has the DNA TGTGCCATCAGGGCCACGGAATTATTGAACACTGAAGCTTTCTTT.

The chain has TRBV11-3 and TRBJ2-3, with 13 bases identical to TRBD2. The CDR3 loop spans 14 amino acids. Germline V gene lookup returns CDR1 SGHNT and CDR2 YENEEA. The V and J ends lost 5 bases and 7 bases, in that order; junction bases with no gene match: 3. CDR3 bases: TGTGCCAGCAGCCCACTAGCGGGGGGGCATACGCAGTATTTT. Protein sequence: CASSPLAGGHTQYF.

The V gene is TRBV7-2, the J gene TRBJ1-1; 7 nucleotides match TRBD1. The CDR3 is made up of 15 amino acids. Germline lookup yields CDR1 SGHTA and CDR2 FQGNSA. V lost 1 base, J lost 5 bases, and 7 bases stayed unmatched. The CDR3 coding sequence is TGTGCCAGCAGCTTAGACGGACAGGCGCTAACTGAAGCTTTCTTT. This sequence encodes CASSLDGQALTEAFF. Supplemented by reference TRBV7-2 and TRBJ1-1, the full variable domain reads GAGVSQSPSNKVTEKGKDVELRCDPISGHTALYWYRQSLGQGLEFLIYFQGNSAPDKSGLPSDRFSAERTGGSVSTLTIQRTQQEDSAVYLCASSLDGQALTEAFFGQGTRLTVV.

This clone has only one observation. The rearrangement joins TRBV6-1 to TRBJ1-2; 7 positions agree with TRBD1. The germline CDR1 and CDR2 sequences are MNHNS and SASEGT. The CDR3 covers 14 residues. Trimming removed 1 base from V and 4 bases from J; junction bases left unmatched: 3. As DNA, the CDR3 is TGTGCCAGCAGTGAAGGGGGACAGATCTATGGCTACACCTTC. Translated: CASSEGGQIYGYTF.

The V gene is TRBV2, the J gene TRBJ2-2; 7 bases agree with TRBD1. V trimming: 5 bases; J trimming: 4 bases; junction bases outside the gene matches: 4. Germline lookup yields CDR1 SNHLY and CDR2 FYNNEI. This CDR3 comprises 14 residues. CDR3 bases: TGTGCCAGCAGTAATCGACAGGGCACCGGGGAGCTGTTTTTT. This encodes CASSNRQGTGELFF.

CDR3 nucleotide sequence: TGTGCCTGGAGTACTTGGGGATTCAATCAGCCCCAGCATTTT. It codes for CAWSTWGFNQPQHF. The chain has TRBV30 and TRBJ1-5, with D uncertain. V gave up 2 bases and J gave up 3 bases, with 11 bases separating them. Germline assignment: CDR1 GTSNPN and CDR2 SVGIG (reference sequence). CDR3 length equals 14 residues.

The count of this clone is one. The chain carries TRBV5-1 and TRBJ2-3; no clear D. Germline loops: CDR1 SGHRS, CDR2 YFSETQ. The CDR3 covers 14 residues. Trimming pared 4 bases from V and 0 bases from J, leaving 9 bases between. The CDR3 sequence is CASSPSPSTDTQYF. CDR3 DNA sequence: TGCGCCAGCAGCCCGTCACCTAGCACAGATACGCAGTATTTT.

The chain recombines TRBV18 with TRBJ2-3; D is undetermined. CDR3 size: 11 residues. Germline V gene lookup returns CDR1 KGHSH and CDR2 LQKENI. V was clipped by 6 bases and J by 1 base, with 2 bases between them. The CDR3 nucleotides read TGTGCCAGCTCGCGCACAGATACGCAGTATTTT. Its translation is CASSRTDTQYF. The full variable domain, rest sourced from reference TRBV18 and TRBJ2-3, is NAGVMQNPRHLVRRRGQEARLRCSPMKGHSHVYWYRQLPEEGLKFMVYLQKENIIDESGMPKERFSAEFPKEGPSILRIQQVVRGDSAAYFCASSRTDTQYFGPGTRLTVL.

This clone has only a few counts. CDR3 in DNA: TGTGCCAGCAGTTTAAACACGAACACTGAAGCTTTCTTT. Amino acids: CASSLNTNTEAFF. J is TRBJ1-1 and V is TRBV12-3 or TRBV12-4; no clear D. Trimming pared 2 bases from V and 1 base from J, leaving 5 bases between. The CDR3 covers 13 residues.

The DNA of the CDR3 is TGTGCCAGCAGCTTAGCCGTACAGAGCACGGGGCCCCAGCATTTT. It yields the protein CASSLAVQSTGPQHF. The rearrangement uses TRBV7-2 and TRBJ1-5, with D unclear. This CDR3 is 15 amino acids long. The V gene lost 0 bases and the J gene lost 9 bases, with 15 bases spanning the gap. Germline CDR1 reads SGHTA; CDR2 reads FQGNSA.

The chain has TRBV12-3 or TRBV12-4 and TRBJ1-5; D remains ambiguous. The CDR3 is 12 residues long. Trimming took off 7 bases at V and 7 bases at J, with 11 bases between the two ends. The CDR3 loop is CASTGWSQPQHF. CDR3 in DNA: TGTGCCAGCACCGGGTGGTCACAGCCCCAGCATTTT.

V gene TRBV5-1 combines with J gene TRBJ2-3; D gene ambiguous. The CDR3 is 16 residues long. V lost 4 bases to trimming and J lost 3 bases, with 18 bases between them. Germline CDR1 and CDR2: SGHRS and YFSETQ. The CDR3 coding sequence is TGCGCCAGCAGCGGTATAACGCAGAGTGGGACAGATACGCAGTATTTT. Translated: CASSGITQSGTDTQYF.

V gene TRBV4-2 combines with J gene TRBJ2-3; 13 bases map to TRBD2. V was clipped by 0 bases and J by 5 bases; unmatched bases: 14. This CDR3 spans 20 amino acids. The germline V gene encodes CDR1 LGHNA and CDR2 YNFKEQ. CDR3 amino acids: CASSQDRTSGGLPRVDTQYF. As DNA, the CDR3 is TGTGCCAGCAGCCAAGATAGGACTAGCGGGGGCTTACCTAGAGTAGATACGCAGTATTTT.

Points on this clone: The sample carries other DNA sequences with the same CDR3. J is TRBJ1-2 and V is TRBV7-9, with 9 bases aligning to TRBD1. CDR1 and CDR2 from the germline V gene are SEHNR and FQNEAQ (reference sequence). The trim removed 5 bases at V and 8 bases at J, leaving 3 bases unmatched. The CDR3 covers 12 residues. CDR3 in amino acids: CASSRQGDGYTF. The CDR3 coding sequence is TGTGCCAGCAGCCGACAGGGGGACGGCTACACCTTC.

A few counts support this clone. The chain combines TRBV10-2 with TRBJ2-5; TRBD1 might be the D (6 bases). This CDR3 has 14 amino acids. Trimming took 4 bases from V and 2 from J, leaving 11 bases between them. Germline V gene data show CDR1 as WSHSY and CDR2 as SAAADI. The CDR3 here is CASSASRGQETQYF. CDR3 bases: TGCGCCAGCAGTGCCTCCAGGGGTCAAGAGACCCAGTACTTC.

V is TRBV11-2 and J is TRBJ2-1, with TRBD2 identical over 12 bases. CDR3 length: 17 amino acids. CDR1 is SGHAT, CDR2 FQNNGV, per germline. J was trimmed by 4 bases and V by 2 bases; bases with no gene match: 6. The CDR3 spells CASSLFLAGGFYNEQFF. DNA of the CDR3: TGTGCCAGCAGCTTATTCCTAGCGGGGGGGTTTTACAATGAGCAGTTCTTC.

As DNA, the CDR3 is TGTGCCAGCCTCCGCACAGATACGCAGTATTTT. As protein: CASLRTDTQYF. The gene calls are TRBV7-6 and TRBJ2-3; no clear D. The CDR3 length is 11 residues. V lost 8 bases, J lost 1 base, and 4 bases lay in between. CDR1 and CDR2 from the germline V gene are SGHVS and FNYEAQ. Looking up the rest from reference TRBV7-6 and TRBJ2-3 gives the full variable domain: GAGVSQSPRYKVTKRGQDVALRCDPISGHVSLYWYRQALGQGPEFLTYFNYEAQQDKSGLPNDRFSAERPEGSISTLTIQRTEQRDSAMYRCASLRTDTQYFGPGTRLTVL.

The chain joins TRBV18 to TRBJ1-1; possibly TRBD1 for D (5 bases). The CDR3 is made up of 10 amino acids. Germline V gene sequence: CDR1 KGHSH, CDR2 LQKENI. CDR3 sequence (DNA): TGTTCAGGGCTTGGCACTGAAGCTTTCTTT. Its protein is CSGLGTEAFF.

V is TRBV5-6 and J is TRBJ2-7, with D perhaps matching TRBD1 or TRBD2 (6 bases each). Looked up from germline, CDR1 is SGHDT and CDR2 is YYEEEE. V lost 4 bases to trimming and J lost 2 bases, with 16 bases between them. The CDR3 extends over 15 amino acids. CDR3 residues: CASSPGAGFPYEQYF. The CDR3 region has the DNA TGTGCCAGCAGCCCGGGGGCGGGGTTCCCCTACGAGCAGTACTTC.

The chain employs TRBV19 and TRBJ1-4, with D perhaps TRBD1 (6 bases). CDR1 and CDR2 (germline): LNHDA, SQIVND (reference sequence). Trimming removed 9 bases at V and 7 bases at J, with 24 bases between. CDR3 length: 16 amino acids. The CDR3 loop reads CASPGGQRGVREKLFF. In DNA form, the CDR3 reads TGTGCCAGCCCTGGGGGACAACGGGGCGTTCGTGAAAAACTGTTTTTT.

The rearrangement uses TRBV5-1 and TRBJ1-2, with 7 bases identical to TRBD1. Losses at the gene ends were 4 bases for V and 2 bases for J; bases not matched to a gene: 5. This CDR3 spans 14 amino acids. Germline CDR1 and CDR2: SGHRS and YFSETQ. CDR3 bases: TGCGCCAGCAGCGGAACGACAGGGAACTATGGCTACACCTTC. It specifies CASSGTTGNYGYTF.

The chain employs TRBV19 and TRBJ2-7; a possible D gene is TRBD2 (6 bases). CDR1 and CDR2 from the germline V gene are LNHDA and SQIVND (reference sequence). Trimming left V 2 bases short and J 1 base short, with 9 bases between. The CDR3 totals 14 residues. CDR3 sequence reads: CASSILGGSYEQYF. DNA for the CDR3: TGTGCCAGTAGTATACTCGGGGGTTCCTACGAGCAGTACTTC.